The text below deals with one TCR beta chain. Its antigen is as yet unknown. The data are from a study of STAT3 mutations in large granular lymphocyte leukemia. From germline, CDR1 is SEHNR and CDR2 FQNEAQ (reference sequence). V dropped 7 bases and J dropped 7; count of bases not matched to a gene: 8. The CDR3 loop spans 15 amino acids. Points from the study as a whole: At least one immunodominant TCR beta clonotype appeared in every T-cell large granular lymphocyte leukemia patient.

Here immunoSEQ multiplex PCR was the method, and the copy in TCRdb shows in-frame clones only, minus some. Here the sample spans about 10,000 clones, 85% to 90% being singletons. The rearrangement uses TRBV7-9 and TRBJ1-6, with 9 bases that match TRBD1. Material: peripheral blood mononuclear cells. This TCR derives from a man aged 55 to 70 with T-cell large granular lymphocyte leukemia. Some clones in this sample may be carry-over from other donors' samples. DNA for the CDR3: TGTGCCAGCACCCCGGCCGGGACAGGGAATTCACCCCTCCACTTT. Amino acid sequence: CASTPAGTGNSPLHF.